This T cell receptor beta chain appears in the sequencing data of a study of shared clonotypes between healthy human individuals. Across the whole study: Per-donor plates numbered three CD4 naive, three CD4 memory, two CD8 naive and one CD8 memory. Study findings and constraints: The four-donor shared clonotypes exceeded non-shared clonotypes in generation probability, with non-shared ones scoring lower. Inspection by rarefaction showed sorted-subset sequencing to be incomplete despite large depth.

About this clone itself: Its target is not known.

The CDR3 loop spans 14 amino acids. The method was immunoSEQ multiplex PCR; TCRdb's version includes in-frame clones alone and lacks a portion of them. The sample consists of about 680,000 clones, roughly 94% of them appearing once. Naivety among CD8 cells was defined by CD45RO negativity and positive CCR7 selection, thereby excluding terminally differentiated effector memory CD45RA+ cells. The sample taken for sequencing was naive CD8+ T cells sorted from blood. The V gene is TRBV21-1, the J gene TRBJ2-1; the table's D call of TRBD2 was not tested on the DNA. TRBV21-1 is a known pseudogene. The clonotype comes from a man in his thirties or forties in good health. The CDR3 DNA reads as TGTGCCAGTTCCAGCGGATCCCTTTTTTATGAGCAGTTCTTC. It specifies CASSSGSLFYEQFF.